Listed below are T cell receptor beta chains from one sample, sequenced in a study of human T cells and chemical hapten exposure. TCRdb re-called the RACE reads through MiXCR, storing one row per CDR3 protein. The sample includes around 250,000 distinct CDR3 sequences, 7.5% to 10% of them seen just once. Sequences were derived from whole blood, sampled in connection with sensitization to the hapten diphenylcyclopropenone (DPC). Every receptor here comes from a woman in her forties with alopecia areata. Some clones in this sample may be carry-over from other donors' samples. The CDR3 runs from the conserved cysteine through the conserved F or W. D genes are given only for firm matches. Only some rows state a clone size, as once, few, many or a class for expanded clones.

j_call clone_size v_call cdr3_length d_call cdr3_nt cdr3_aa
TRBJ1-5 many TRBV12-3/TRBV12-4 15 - TGTGCCAGCAGTTTAGGATTGGGCGAAAATCAGCCCCAGCATTTT CASSLGLGENQPQHF
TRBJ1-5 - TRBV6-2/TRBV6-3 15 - TGTGCCAGCACTCCAGGGGCAGAATTTTATCAGCCCCAGCATTTT CASTPGAEFYQPQHF
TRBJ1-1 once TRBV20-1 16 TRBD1 TGCAGTGCCTTACCAGGGGGCAATGTGGATGGCACTGAAGCTTTCTTT CSALPGGNVDGTEAFF
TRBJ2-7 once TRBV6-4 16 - TGTGCCAGCAGTGACACCCCGCCCCAGAATCCCTACGAGCAGTACTTC CASSDTPPQNPYEQYF
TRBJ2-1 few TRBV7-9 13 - TGTGCCAGCAGCAAAACAGGGCCCAATGAGCAGTTCTTC CASSKTGPNEQFF
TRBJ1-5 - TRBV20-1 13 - TGCAGTGCTAGTCTGGGCTACAATCAGCCCCAGCATTTT CSASLGYNQPQHF
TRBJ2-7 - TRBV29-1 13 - TGCAGCGTTAAGGGATCTAGCTCCTACGAGCAGTACTTC CSVKGSSSYEQYF
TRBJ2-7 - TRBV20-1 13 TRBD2 TGCAGTGCTCGTGGGACTAGCGGGAACGAGCGGTACTTC CSARGTSGNERYF
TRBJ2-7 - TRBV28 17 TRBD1 TGTGCCAGCAGTTCCGGCGGGGGACAGGGAGGGATCTACGAGCAGTACTTC CASSSGGGQGGIYEQYF
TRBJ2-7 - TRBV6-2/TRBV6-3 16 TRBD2 TGTGCCAGCAGTTCGAGACTAGCGGGAGAACAGTACGAGCAGTACTTC CASSSRLAGEQYEQYF
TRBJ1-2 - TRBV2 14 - TGTGCCAGCGGACCTGTCCGGGCTAACTATGGCTACACCTTC CASGPVRANYGYTF
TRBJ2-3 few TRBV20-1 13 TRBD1 TGCAGTGCTAGGACAGGGATCACAGATACGCAGTATTTT CSARTGITDTQYF
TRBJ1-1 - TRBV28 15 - TGTGCCAGCAGTTTAGAGGGACACCTGAACACTGAAGCTTTCTTT CASSLEGHLNTEAFF
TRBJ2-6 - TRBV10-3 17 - TGTGCCATCAGTGTTGGGGGAACGAGCTCTGGGGCCAACGTCCTGACTTTC CAISVGGTSSGANVLTF
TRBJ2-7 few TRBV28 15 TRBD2 TGTGCCAGCAGTCCTGACATCGCGGGAGCATATGAGCAGTACTTC CASSPDIAGAYEQYF
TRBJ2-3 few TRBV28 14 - TGTGCCAGCAGTACCGGGCTCGGGAACCGGGCGCAGTATTTT CASSTGLGNRAQYF
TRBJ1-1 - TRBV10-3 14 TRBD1 TGTGCCATCAGATTGGACAGGTCGAGCACTGAAGCTTTCTTT CAIRLDRSSTEAFF
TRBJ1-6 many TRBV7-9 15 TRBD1 TGTGCCAGCACCCTAGCCGGGACAGGCAATTCACCCCTCCACTTT CASTLAGTGNSPLHF
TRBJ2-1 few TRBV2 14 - TGTGCCAGCCAAAGTGTGGCGAGGCGGGTTGAGCAGTTCTTC CASQSVARRVEQFF
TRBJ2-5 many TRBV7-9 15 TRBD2 TGTGCCAGCAGCTCAGGACTAGCGGGAGTTGAGACCCAGTACTTC CASSSGLAGVETQYF
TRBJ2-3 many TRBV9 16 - TGTGCCAGCAGCGTAGGCACCTTGGTCGCCACAGATACGCAGTATTTT CASSVGTLVATDTQYF
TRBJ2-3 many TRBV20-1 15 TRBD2 TGCAGTGCTAGAGAACCGGGCGGGAGGGGGGATACGCAGTATTTT CSAREPGGRGDTQYF
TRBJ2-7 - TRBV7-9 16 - TGTGCCAGCAGCTTAGAGGGCGCGGCTATATCCTACGAGCAGTACTTC CASSLEGAAISYEQYF
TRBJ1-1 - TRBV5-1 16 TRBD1 TGCGCCAGCAGCGCTACGACAGGGACTGTTAACACTGAAGCTTTCTTT CASSATTGTVNTEAFF
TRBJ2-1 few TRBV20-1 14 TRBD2 TGCAGTGCCCATCTAGCGGGAGAGGAAAATGAGCAGTTCTTC CSAHLAGEENEQFF
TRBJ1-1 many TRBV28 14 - TGTGCCAGCAGTTTGTCCTCTCACGGGGCTGAAGCTTTCTTT CASSLSSHGAEAFF
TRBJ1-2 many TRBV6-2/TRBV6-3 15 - TGTGCCAGCAGTTGGGACCAAACGGGCGGCTATGGCTACACCTTC CASSWDQTGGYGYTF
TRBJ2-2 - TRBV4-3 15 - TGCGCCAGCAGCCACCATATAGGTGACACCGGGGAGCTGTTTTTT CASSHHIGDTGELFF
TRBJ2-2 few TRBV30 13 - TGTGCCTGGAGTGTAAGCAGGAAGGGGGAGCTGTTTTTT CAWSVSRKGELFF
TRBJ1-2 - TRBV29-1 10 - TGCAGCTACTGGCAGGGTGGCTACACCTTC CSYWQGGYTF
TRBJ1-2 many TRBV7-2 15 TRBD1 TGTGCCAGCAACCTACAGGGGGGCGCCCCCTATGGCTACACCTTC CASNLQGGAPYGYTF
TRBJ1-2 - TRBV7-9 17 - TGTGCCAGCAGCTTAGCGGCGACGGCAGGGACCTTCTATGGCTACACCTTC CASSLAATAGTFYGYTF
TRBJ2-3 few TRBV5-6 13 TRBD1 TGTGCCAGCAGGCTCCACAGGGGAGCGGCGCAGTATTTT CASRLHRGAAQYF
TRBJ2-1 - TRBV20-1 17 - TGCAGTGCTAGAGTTCCGGCCGGGGGCAGCTCCTACAATGAGCAGTTCTTC CSARVPAGGSSYNEQFF
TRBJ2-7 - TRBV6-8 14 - TGTGCCAGCAGCCTACCCCGGAGAGGACGCGAGCAGTACTTC CASSLPRRGREQYF
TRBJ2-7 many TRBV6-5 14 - TGTGCCAGCAGGGGGGCAGGGGGAGGTTACGAGCAGTACTTC CASRGAGGGYEQYF
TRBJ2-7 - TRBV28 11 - TGTGCCAGCAGTTTAAGGAGCGAGCAGTACTTC CASSLRSEQYF
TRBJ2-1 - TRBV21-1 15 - TGTGCCAGCGTTCTGCTGGCCTCGGAATACAATGAGCAGTTCTTC CASVLLASEYNEQFF
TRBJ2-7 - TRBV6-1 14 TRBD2 TGTGCCAGCAAACGAGCGGGAGGGTCCTACGAGCAGTACTTC CASKRAGGSYEQYF
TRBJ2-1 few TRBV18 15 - TGTGCCAGCTCACCCCCGACTAGGTCCTACAATGAGCAGTTCTTC CASSPPTRSYNEQFF
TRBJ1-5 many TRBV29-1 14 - TGCAGCGTTGAAGTGGGGGCAGAGGGGCAGCCCCAGCATTTT CSVEVGAEGQPQHF
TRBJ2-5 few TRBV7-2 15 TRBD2 TGTGCCAGCAGCTTAGTGGCCGGGGGGGTGGCTACCCAGTACTTC CASSLVAGGVATQYF
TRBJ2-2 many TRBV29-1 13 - TGCAGCGGAAGAACAGGGAACACCGGGGAGCTGTTTTTT CSGRTGNTGELFF
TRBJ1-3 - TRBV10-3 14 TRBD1 TGTGCCATCAACCCCGGGACAGTCGCGGACACCATATATTTT CAINPGTVADTIYF
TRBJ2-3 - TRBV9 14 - TGTGCCAGCAGCCGCGGATCGCCCGCAGATACGCAGTATTTT CASSRGSPADTQYF
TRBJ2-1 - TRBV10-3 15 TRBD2 TGTGCCATCAGTGTACGACTAGCGGGAGGGCATGAGCAGTTCTTC CAISVRLAGGHEQFF
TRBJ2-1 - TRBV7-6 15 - TGTGCCAGCAGCCAGGGGCCGACTAGTCGGTATGAGCAGTTCTTC CASSQGPTSRYEQFF
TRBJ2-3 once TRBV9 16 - TGTGCCAGCAGCGTTGGACGGGTCGCTAGCACAGATACGCAGTATTTT CASSVGRVASTDTQYF
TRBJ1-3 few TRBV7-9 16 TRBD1 TGTGCCAGCAGCCCACGGGACAGATCGGGAGGAAACACCATATATTTT CASSPRDRSGGNTIYF
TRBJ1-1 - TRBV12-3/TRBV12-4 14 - TGTGCCAGCAGTCCTACAGGGAAGAACACTGAAGCTTTCTTT CASSPTGKNTEAFF
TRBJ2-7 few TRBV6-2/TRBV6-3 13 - TGTGCCAGCAGTTTCACGGGTAGCCTAGAGCAGTACTTC CASSFTGSLEQYF
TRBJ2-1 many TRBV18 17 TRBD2 TGTGCCAGCTCGATCTCCGGAGCGGGAGGAACCTACAATGAGCAGTTCTTC CASSISGAGGTYNEQFF
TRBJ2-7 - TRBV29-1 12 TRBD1 TGCAGCGTCCGACAGGGAAGGTACGAGCAGTACTTC CSVRQGRYEQYF
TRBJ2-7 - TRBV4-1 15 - TGCGCCAGCAGCCAAGATCTCGGGGGAGCCCACGAGCAGTACTTC CASSQDLGGAHEQYF
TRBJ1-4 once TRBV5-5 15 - TGTGCCAGCAGCACCGGGACAACAACTAATGAAAAACTGTTTTTT CASSTGTTTNEKLFF
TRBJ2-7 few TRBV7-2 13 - TGTGCCAGCAGCTTAGTTAAGAGCAACGAGCAGTACTTC CASSLVKSNEQYF
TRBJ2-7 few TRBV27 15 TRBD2 TGTGCCAGCAGTTTTGGGCTAGCGGAACTTTACGAGCAGTACTTC CASSFGLAELYEQYF
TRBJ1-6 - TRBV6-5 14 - TGTGCCAGCAGTTACGGACAGTCGAATTCACCCCTCCACTTT CASSYGQSNSPLHF
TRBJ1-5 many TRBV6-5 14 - TGTGCCAGCAGTCGTCAGGGGCAAAGTCAGCCCCAGCATTTT CASSRQGQSQPQHF